What follows is one TCR beta chain and its context. What it binds is unknown. This entry belongs to a study of shared clonotypes between healthy human individuals. General observations from the study: Researchers sampled only blood; tissue repertoires likely differ.

Germline CDR1 reads DFQATT; CDR2 reads SNEGSKA (reference sequence). V lost 3 bases and J 7 bases, leaving 9 bases between the germline ends. The CDR3 runs to 11 residues. Amplification in unsorted PBMC replicate PCRs started from approximately 300 ng DNA, which equals 30,000 to 35,000 T cell genomes. The sequenced material, unsorted PBMC DNA, was run on ten immunoSEQ deep assay plates. Measured with immunoSEQ multiplex PCR; TCRdb has only the in-frame clones, and not every one. The table includes fewer than 650,000 clones, about 79% detected once. The sequenced material came from PBMCs. This rearrangement joins TRBV20-1 to TRBJ1-1, with a tentative D call TRBD1 (5 bases). This sequence was found in a woman in her thirties or forties in good health. Some clones in this sample may be carry-over from other donors' samples. In DNA form, the CDR3 reads TGCAGTGCTAGGGGGGAGGGTGAAGCTTTCTTT. This codes for CSARGEGEAFF.